The next 2 T cell receptor beta chains were all read from a single sample in a study of blood T cell repertoires in COVID-19. TCRdb keeps only in-frame clones here, not all; method: immunoSEQ multiplex PCR. The table lists under 45,000 clones, 75% to 85% of them singletons, with roughly a quarter in the top ten. The sequencing input was peripheral blood. These receptors came from a man older than 75 with acute or convalescent COVID-19.

V is TRBV6-5 and J is TRBJ2-5; 9 bases match TRBD1. V shed 4 bases and J 1 base; nucleotides not matched to a gene: 1. The CDR3 has 14 residues. Germline-derived CDR1 and CDR2 are MNHEY and SVGAGI. The DNA of the CDR3 is TGTGCCAGCAGTTTACAGGGGGCCCAAGAGACCCAGTACTTC. Its protein is CASSLQGAQETQYF.

This clone has a single count. The chain uses TRBV9 and TRBJ2-3; TRBD1 is a possible D gene (6 bases). Trimming left V 0 bases short and J 5 bases short, with 19 bases between. This CDR3 has 17 residues. Germline-derived CDR1 and CDR2 are SGDLS and YYNGEE. This CDR3 reads CASSVAPTRGKGDTQYF. The CDR3 bases are TGTGCCAGCAGCGTAGCTCCAACTAGGGGGAAGGGAGATACGCAGTATTTT.